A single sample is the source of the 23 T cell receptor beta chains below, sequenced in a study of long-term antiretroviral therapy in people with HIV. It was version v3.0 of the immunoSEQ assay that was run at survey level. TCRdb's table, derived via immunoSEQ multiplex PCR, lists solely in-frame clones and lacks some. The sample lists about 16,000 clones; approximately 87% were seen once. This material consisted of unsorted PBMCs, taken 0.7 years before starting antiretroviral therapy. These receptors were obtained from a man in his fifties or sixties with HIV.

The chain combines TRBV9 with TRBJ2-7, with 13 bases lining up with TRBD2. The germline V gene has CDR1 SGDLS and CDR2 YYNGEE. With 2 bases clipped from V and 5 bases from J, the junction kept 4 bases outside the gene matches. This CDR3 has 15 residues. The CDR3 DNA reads TGTGCCAGCAGCGTTGGACTAGCGGGAGTCCACGAGCAGTACTTC. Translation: CASSVGLAGVHEQYF.

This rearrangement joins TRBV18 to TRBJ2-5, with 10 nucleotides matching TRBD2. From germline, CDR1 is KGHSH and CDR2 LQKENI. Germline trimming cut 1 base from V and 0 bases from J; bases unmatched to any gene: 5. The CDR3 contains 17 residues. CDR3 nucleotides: TGTGCCAGCTCACCACAGCAACTAGCGGGGTACCAAGAGACCCAGTACTTC. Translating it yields CASSPQQLAGYQETQYF.

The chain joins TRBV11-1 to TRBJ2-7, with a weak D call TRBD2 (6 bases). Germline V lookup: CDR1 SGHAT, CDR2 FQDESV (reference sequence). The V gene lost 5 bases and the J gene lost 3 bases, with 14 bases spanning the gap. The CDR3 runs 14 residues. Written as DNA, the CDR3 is TGTGCCAGCAGCCTTAGTAGCGGTTACTACGAGCAGTACTTC. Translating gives CASSLSSGYYEQYF.

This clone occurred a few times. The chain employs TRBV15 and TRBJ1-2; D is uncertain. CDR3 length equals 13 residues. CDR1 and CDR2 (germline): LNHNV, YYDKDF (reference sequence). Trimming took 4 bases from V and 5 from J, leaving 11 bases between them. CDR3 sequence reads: CATSTHPGYGYTF. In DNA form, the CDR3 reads TGTGCCACCAGCACCCATCCTGGTTATGGCTACACCTTC.

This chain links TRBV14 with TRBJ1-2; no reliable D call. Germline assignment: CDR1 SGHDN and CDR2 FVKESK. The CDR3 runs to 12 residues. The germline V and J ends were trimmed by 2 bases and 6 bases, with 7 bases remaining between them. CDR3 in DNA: TGTGCCAGCAGCCAACATAAGGATGGCTACACCTTC. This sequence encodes CASSQHKDGYTF.

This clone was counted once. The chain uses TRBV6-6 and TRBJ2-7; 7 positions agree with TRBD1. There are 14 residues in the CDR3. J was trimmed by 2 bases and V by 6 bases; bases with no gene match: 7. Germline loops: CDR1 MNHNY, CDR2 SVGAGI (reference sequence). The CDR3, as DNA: TGTGCCAGCAGGATTGACAGGGTCGCCTACGAGCAGTACTTC. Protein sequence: CASRIDRVAYEQYF.

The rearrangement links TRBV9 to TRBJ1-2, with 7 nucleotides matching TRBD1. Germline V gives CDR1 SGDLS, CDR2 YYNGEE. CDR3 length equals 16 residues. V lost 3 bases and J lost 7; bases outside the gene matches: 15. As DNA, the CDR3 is TGTGCCAGCAGCGGGGGGGGACAGAGACGCTATGGTGGCTACACCTTC. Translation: CASSGGGQRRYGGYTF.

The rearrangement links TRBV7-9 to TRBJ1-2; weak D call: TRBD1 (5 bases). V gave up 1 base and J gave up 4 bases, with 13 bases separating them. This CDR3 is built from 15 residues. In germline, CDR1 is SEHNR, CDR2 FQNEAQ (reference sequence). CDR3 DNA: TGTGCCAGCAGCTTAGATCGGCAGGGTATCTATGGCTACACCTTC. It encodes CASSLDRQGIYGYTF.

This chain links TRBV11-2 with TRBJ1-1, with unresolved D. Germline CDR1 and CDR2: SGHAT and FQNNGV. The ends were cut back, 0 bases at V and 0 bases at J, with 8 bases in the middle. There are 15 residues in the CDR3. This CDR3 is CASSLDAAVNTEAFF. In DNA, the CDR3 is TGTGCCAGCAGCTTAGATGCGGCGGTGAACACTGAAGCTTTCTTT.

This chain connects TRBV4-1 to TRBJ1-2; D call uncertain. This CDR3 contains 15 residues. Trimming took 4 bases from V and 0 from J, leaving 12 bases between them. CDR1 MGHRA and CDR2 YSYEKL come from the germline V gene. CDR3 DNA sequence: TGCGCCAGCAGCCCTAAAGCGGCCTCTAACTATGGCTACACCTTC. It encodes CASSPKAASNYGYTF.

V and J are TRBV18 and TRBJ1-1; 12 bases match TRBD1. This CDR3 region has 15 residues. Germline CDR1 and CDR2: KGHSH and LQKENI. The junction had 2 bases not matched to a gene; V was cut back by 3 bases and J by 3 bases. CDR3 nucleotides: TGTGCCAGCTCACCGGGACAGGGGGCCTACACTGAAGCTTTCTTT. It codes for CASSPGQGAYTEAFF.

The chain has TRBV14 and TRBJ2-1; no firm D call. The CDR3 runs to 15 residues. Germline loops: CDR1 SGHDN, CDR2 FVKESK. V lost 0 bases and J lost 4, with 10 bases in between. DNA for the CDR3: TGTGCCAGCAGCCAAGATGGTCTTGTATACAATGAGCAGTTCTTC. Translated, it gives CASSQDGLVYNEQFF.

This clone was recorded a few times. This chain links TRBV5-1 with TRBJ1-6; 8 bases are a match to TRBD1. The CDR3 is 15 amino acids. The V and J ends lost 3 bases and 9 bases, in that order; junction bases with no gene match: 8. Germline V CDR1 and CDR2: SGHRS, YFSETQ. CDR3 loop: CASSSGQGDSSPLHF. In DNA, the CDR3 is TGCGCCAGCAGCTCCGGACAGGGTGACTCTTCACCCCTCCACTTT.

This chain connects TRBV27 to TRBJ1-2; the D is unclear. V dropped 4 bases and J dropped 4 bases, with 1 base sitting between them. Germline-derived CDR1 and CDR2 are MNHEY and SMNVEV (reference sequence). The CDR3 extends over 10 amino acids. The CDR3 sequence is CASSSYGYTF. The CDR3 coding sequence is TGTGCCAGCAGTTCCTATGGCTACACCTTC.

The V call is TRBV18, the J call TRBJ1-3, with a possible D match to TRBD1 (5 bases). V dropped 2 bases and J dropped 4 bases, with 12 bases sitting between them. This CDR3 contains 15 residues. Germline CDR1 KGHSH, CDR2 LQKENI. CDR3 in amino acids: CASSPGGMRGNTIYF. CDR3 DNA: TGTGCCAGCTCACCAGGGGGAATGCGGGGAAACACCATATATTTT.

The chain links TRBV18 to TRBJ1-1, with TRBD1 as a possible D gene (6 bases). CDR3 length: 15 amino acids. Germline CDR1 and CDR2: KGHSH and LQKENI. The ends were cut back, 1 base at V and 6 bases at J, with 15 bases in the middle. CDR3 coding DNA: TGTGCCAGCTCACCACTTAATACGGAGGGGGCTGAAGCTTTCTTT. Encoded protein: CASSPLNTEGAEAFF.

The CDR3 nucleotides read TGTGCCAGCAGCCCACGGGGCCAAAGCCGGCATGAGCAGTTCTTC. Protein: CASSPRGQSRHEQFF. The chain joins TRBV11-3 to TRBJ2-1, with D perhaps given as TRBD1 or TRBD2 (5 bases each). V gave up 5 bases and J gave up 8 bases, with 19 bases separating them. The CDR3 is made up of 15 amino acids. Germline assignment: CDR1 SGHNT and CDR2 YENEEA. Drawing the rest from reference TRBV11-3 and TRBJ2-1, the complete variable domain is EAGVVQSPRYKIIEKKQPVAFWCNPISGHNTLYWYLQNLGQGPELLIRYENEEAVDDSQLPKDRFSAERLKGVDSTLKIQPAELGDSAVYLCASSPRGQSRHEQFFGPGTRLTVL.

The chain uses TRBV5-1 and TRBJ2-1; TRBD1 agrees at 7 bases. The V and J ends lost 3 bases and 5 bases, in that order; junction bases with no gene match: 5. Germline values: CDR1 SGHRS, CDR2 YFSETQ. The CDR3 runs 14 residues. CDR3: CASSSQGQNNEQFF. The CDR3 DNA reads TGCGCCAGCAGCTCGCAGGGACAGAACAATGAGCAGTTCTTC.

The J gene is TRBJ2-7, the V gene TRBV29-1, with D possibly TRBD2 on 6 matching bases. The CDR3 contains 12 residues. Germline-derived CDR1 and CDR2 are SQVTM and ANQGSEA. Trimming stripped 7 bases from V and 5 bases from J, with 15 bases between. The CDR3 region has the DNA TGCAGCGCCGAGGCGGGGTTGGACGAGCAGTACTTC. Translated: CSAEAGLDEQYF.

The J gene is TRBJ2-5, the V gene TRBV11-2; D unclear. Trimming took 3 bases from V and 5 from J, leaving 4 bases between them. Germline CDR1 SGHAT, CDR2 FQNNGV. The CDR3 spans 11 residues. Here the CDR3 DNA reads TGTGCCAGCAGCTTTAGGGAGACCCAGTACTTC. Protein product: CASSFRETQYF.

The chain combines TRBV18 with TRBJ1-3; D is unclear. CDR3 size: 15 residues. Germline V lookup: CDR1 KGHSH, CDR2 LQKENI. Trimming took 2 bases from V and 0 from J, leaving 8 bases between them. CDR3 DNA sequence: TGTGCCAGCTCACCATCGACGGTCTCTGGAAACACCATATATTTT. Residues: CASSPSTVSGNTIYF.

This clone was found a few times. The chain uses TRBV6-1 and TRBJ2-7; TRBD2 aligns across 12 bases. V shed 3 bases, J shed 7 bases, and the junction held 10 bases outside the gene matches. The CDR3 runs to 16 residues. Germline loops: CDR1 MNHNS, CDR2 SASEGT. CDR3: CASSDGSSGGADEQYF. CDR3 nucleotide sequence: TGTGCCAGCAGTGACGGATCTAGCGGGGGGGCCGATGAGCAGTACTTC.

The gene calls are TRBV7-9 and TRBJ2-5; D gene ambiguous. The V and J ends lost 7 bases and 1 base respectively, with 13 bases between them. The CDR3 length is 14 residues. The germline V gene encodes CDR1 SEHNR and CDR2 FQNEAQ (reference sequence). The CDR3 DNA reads TGTGCCAGCACCACCCAGTCAGGCCAAGAGACCCAGTACTTC. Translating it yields CASTTQSGQETQYF.